This entry concerns a single T cell receptor beta chain. This receptor's antigen is unknown. No much larger clonotype is one base removed from it; base qualities were not supplied. TCRbeta CDR3 regions were amplified from genomic DNA using the immunoSEQ Assay, a bias-controlled multiplex PCR. On the authors' methods: The number of nucleated cells in each sample was estimated from the amplification of reference gene primers within the assay. To quantify the absolute abundance of each unique TCRbeta CDR3 rearrangement, sequence reads were collapsed and filtered. For each sample, productive Simpson clonality was calculated as the square root of Simpson's diversity index across productive rearrangements. TCRdb took this table from immuneACCESS and kept in-frame rearrangements with V and J called. Such tables lack part of the clones; where checked against another copy, unresolved V genes explain under half of the gap, and the rest is unexplained. V and J calls and clone size come straight from that table; D and trimming were deduced from the DNA. The sample table contains 150,000 to 200,000 clones; only one count was recorded for 80% of them. About 3.7% of the sample is held by the ten biggest clonotypes.

The record originates from a study of blood T cell repertoires in COVID-19 (dated by TCRdb to 2018 to 2020). About the investigation overall: The collaborator samples originated in the United States, Italy and Spain and spanned the acute and convalescent phases of COVID-19. The prospective study material was composed of cDNA or gDNA derived from T cells, B-cell-depleted T cells, or PBMCs. Subjects who had been exposed to COVID-19, were actively infected with it, or had recovered from it provided the deeply sampled blood TCRbeta repertoires that made up the dataset. A freely available public database, intended as a resource for researchers studying the immune response to SARS-CoV-2, is where the repertoires were released. Samples were obtained from the ongoing ImmuneRACE study (first 160 participants) and from over 1,000 subjects provided by 6 global collaborators. The sample metadata nearly always contained a de-identified subject ID, COVID-19 status, age in years and sex. HLA class I and class II types, where available, came from metadata supplied by the sample provider rather than from assay-based typing.

Counted from cysteine to phenylalanine, this CDR3 has 15 amino acids. Only CDR3 DNA is held: 45 bases, read in frame from base 1. Here V drops 6 bases and J drops 2 bases, and the junction holds 6 bases not matched to any gene. CDR1 and CDR2, per the germline V gene, are MNHEY and SVGAGI. Findings and caveats that apply to the study as a whole: The amount of clinical and demographic metadata varied by source and participant and was provided uncurated.

Enrolling through a virtual design, the prospective study's participants ranged in age from roughly 18 to 89 years and lived across 20 to 25 United States geographic areas. In the prospective study, cohorts were assigned on the basis of participant-reported clinical history obtained from a screening survey and a study questionnaire. ImmuneRACE Cohort 3 recovered participants were defined by two consecutive negative NP/OP PCR tests, healthcare professional clearance, or symptom resolution. In the prospective study, whole blood, serum and a nasopharyngeal or oropharyngeal swab were collected from each participant by mobile phlebotomists. Participants in the prospective study had the option to provide additional blood draws and questionnaires over a 2-month period. Prospective study blood samples were shipped either frozen or at room temperature before DNA extraction.

The V and J segments used are TRBV6-5 and TRBJ1-3, and 8 junctional nucleotides match TRBD1. Sequencing input: PBMCs or T cells enriched from blood (not recorded which). The receptor's source is a woman in her sixties who had recovered from COVID-19. The DNA sequence follows: TGTGCCAGCAGCCGAGCACAGGGGGCTGGAAACACCATATATTTT. This encodes CASSRAQGAGNTIYF.